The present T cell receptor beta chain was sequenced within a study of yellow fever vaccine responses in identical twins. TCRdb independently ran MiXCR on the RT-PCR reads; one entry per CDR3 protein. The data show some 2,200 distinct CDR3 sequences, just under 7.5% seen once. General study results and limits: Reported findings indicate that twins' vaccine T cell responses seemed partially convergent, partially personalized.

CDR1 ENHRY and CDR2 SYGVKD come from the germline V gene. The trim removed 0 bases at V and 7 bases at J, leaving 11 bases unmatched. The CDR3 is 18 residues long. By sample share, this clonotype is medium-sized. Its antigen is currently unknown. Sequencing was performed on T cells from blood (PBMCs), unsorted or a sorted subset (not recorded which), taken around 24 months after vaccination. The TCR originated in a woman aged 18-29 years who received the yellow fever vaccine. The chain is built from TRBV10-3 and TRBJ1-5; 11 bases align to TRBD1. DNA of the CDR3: TGTGCCATCAGTGAGTCGAACGTCGGACAGGGGGCCGGACAGCCCCAGCATTTT. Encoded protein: CAISESNVGQGAGQPQHF.